The clone carrying this TCR beta chain was observed a single time. Original processing methods: Reference gene primers were amplified, and this amplification served to estimate nucleated cell counts. Produced via immunoSEQ multiplex PCR; TCRdb's table is partial and in-frame only. V and J calls and clone size are given by that table; D and trimming were obtained from the DNA. The table records 200,000 to 250,000 clones, around 84% of them present only once. The sample belongs to a study of blood T cell repertoires in COVID-19. Study-wide background: Both acute and convalescent COVID-19 samples were obtained from the United States, Italy and Spain.

The CDR3 consists of 17 residues. Germline CDR1 and CDR2: SGHVS and FQNEAQ. After removal of 5 bases from V and 7 bases from J, the junction contained 15 bases not matched to a gene. The chain employs TRBV7-8 and TRBJ2-1; 9 bases match TRBD1. The sequencing sample was made of peripheral blood. This sequence was found in a man aged 35-49 years with acute or convalescent COVID-19. CDR3: CASSLPLGTGIKNEQFF. The CDR3 nucleotides are TGTGCCAGCAGCCTTCCCCTAGGGACAGGGATTAAGAATGAGCAGTTCTTC.